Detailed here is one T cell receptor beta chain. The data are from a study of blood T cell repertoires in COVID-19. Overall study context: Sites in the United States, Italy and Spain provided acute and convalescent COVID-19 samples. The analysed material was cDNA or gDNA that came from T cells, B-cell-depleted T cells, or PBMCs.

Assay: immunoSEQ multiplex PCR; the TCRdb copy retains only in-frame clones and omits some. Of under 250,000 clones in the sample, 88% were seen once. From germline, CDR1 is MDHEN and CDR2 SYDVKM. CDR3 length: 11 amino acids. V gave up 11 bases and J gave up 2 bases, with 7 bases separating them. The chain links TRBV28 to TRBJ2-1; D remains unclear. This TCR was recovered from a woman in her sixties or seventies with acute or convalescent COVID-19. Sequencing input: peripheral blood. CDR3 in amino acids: CAGGTYNEQFF. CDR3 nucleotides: TGTGCCGGCGGCACCTACAATGAGCAGTTCTTC.